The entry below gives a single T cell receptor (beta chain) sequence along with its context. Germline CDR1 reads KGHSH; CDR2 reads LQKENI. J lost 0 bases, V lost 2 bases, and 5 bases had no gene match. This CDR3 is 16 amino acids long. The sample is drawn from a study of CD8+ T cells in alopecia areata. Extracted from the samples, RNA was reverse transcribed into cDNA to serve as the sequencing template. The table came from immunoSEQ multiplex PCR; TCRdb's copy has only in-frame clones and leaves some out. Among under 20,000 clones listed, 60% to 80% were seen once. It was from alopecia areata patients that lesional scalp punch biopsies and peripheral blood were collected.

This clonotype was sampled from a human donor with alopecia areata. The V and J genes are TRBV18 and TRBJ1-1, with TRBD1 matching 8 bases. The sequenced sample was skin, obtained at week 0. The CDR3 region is CASSPGRQGMNTEAFF. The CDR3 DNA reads TGTGCCAGCTCACCAGGACGACAGGGGATGAACACTGAAGCTTTCTTT.